Listed below are T cell receptor beta chains from one sample, sequenced in a study of T cells expressing NK-cell markers. Reanalyzing the 5' RACE reads, TCRdb keeps one entry per CDR3 protein, without DNA. The listing records some 340,000 distinct CDR3 sequences. Sequencing input: blood T cells: a sorted CD56 or NKG2C T cell subset, CD4+ or CD8+ T cells, or bulk PBMC T cells (not recorded which). Every receptor here comes from a man between 18 and 69 years old in good health. Each CDR3 is given with its conserved first and last residue.

cdr3_aa v_call cdr3_length j_call
CASNRASNSYEQYF TRBV6-1 14 TRBJ2-7
CASSTQGARSEQYF TRBV7-9 14 TRBJ2-7
CASSLAPGSNYGYTF TRBV7-8 15 TRBJ1-2
CASSLQTGGPYEQYF TRBV18 15 TRBJ2-7
CASSLAVSLEYDEQYF TRBV5-1 16 TRBJ2-7
CATSDGQGLDEQFF TRBV24-1 14 TRBJ2-1
CASSQQGGDHEQYF TRBV3-1 14 TRBJ2-7
CASSRQGTPYEQYF TRBV2 14 TRBJ2-7
CASSRDRLGREAFF TRBV4-1 14 TRBJ1-1
CASTPGLAILQETQYF TRBV3-1 16 TRBJ2-5
CASSFVTGGYGYTF TRBV5-5 14 TRBJ1-2
CAWSVGLATGELFF TRBV30 14 TRBJ2-2
CASSFRLENYYGYTF TRBV28 15 TRBJ1-2
CASSGDADTQYF TRBV7-9 12 TRBJ2-3
CARTRGGYSTEAFF TRBV6-4 14 TRBJ1-1
CASSAQGQGAGANVLTF TRBV7-2 17 TRBJ2-6
CASSLGLGSYTEAFF TRBV5-5 15 TRBJ1-1